Detailed here is one T cell receptor (beta chain). Repertoires were generated with immunoSEQ multiplex PCR, while TCRdb's copy carries only in-frame clones and drops some. This repertoire shows around 200,000 clones, less than 90% found once; its top ten account for roughly 6.6%. The sample comes from a study of blood T cell repertoires in COVID-19. The CDR3 contains 15 residues. Germline V CDR1 and CDR2: MNHEY, SMNVEV (reference sequence). J gave up 5 bases and V 4 bases, and 8 bases lay outside the gene matches. The specimen was peripheral blood. This clonotype was sampled from a middle-aged woman with acute or convalescent COVID-19. The chain combines TRBV27 with TRBJ1-1; TRBD1 aligns across 9 bases. The CDR3 bases are TGTGCCAGCAGTTCCCTCGACAGGGGGTGGACTGAAGCTTTCTTT. Its translation is CASSSLDRGWTEAFF.